This TCR beta chain was recorded in a study of T cell changes during pregnancy in multiple sclerosis. Germline assignment: CDR1 WSHSY and CDR2 SAAADI. This CDR3 is 15 amino acids long. V was clipped by 6 bases and J by 6 bases, with 18 bases between them. Generated by immunoSEQ multiplex PCR, the TCRdb table keeps only in-frame clones and is missing some. The sample shows 85,000 to 130,000 clones, about 90% of them seen only once. The chain carries TRBV10-2 and TRBJ1-5; D is perhaps TRBD1 (5 bases). Material: peripheral blood, obtained before pregnancy. This TCR was recovered from a female donor with multiple sclerosis, enrolled in a pregnancy study. This chain's CDR3 is CASREQAGGSQPQHF. In DNA form, the CDR3 reads TGCGCCAGCAGAGAACAGGCGGGGGGGAGTCAGCCCCAGCATTTT.